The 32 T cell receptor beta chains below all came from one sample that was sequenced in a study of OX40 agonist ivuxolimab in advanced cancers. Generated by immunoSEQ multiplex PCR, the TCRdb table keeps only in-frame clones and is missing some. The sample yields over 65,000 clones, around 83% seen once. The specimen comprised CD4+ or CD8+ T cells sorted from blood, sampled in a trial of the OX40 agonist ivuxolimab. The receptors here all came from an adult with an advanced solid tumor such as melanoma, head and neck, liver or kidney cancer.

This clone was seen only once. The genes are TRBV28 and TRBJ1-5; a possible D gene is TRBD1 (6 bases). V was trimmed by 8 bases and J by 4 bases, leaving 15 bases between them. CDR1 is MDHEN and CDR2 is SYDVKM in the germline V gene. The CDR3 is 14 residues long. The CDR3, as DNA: TGTGCCAGCTTACTGGACAGCGCAAATCAGCCCCAGCATTTT. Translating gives CASLLDSANQPQHF.

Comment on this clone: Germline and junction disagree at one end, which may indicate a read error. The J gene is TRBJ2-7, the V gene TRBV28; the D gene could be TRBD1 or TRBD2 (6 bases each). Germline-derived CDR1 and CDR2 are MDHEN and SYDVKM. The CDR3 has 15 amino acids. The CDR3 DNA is TGTGCCAGCAGTTATCAGGGACATCAGGACTACGAGCAGTGCTTC. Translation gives CASSYQGHQDYEQCF.

The CDR3 sequence: CASSVLGGKNYGYTF. For the CDR3, the DNA is TGTGCCAGCAGCGTTTTGGGGGGCAAAAACTATGGCTACACCTTC. The chain is built from TRBV9 and TRBJ1-2, with a possible D match to TRBD1 (6 bases). V dropped 2 bases and J dropped 2 bases, with 13 bases sitting between them. Germline loops: CDR1 SGDLS, CDR2 YYNGEE. This CDR3 spans 15 amino acids.

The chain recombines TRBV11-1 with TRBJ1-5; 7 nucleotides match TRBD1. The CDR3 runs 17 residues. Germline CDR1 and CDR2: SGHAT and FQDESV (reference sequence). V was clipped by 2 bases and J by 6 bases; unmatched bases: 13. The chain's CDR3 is CASSLLFGGQYFQPQHF. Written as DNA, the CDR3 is TGTGCCAGCAGCTTACTCTTCGGGGGACAGTATTTTCAGCCCCAGCATTTT.

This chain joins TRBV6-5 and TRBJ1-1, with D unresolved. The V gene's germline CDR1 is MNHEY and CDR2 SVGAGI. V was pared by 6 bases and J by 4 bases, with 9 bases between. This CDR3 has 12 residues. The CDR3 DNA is TGTGCCAGCAGATACCCAGGCACTGAAGCTTTCTTT. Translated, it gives CASRYPGTEAFF.

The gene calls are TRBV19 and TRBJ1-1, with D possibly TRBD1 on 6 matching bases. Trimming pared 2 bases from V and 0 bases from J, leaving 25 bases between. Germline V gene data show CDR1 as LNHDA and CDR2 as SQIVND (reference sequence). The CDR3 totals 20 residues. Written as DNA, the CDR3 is TGTGCCAGTAGTATACTAGGCAGGGGAACTAGGGAAAGAGTGAACACTGAAGCTTTCTTT. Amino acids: CASSILGRGTRERVNTEAFF.

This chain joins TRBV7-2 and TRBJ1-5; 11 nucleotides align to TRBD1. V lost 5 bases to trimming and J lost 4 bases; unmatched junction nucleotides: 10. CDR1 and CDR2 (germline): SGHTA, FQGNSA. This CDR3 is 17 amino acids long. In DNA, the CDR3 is TGTGCCAGCAGCCGAGGGACTGGGACAGGGGGAAATCAGCCCCAGCATTTT. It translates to CASSRGTGTGGNQPQHF.

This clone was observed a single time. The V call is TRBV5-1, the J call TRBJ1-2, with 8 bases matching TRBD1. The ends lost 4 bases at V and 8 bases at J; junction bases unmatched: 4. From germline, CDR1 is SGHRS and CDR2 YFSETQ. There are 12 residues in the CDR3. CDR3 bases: TGCGCCAGCAGCCCGGACAGGGTCGGCTACACCTTC. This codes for CASSPDRVGYTF.

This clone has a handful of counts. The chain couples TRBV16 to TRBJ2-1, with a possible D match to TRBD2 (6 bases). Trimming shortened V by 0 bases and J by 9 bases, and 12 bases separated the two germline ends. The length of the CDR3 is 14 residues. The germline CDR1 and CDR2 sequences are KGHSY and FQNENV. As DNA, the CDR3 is TGTGCCAGCAGCCAATCAACTCTGGGGGGTGAGCAGTTCTTC. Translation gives CASSQSTLGGEQFF.

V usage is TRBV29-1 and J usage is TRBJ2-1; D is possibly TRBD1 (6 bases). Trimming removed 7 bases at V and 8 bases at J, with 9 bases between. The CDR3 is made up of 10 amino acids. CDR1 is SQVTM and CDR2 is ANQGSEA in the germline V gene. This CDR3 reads CSAEGDEQFF. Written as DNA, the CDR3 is TGCAGCGCCGAGGGGGATGAGCAGTTCTTC.

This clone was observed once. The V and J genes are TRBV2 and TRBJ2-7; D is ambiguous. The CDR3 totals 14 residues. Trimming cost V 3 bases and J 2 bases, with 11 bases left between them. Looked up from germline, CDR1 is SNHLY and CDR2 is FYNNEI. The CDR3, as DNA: TGTGCCAGCAGTGATAGTGGCAATACCTACGAGCAGTACTTC. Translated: CASSDSGNTYEQYF.

The CDR3 bases are TGTGCCAGCAGCCCTAGGGCTCCTTACTCTGGGGCCAACGTCCTGACTTTC. Its translation: CASSPRAPYSGANVLTF. The chain has TRBV7-6 and TRBJ2-6; D is unclear. V shed 5 bases and J shed 0 bases, with 14 bases lying between them. The length of the CDR3 is 17 residues. Germline V gene data show CDR1 as SGHVS and CDR2 as FNYEAQ.

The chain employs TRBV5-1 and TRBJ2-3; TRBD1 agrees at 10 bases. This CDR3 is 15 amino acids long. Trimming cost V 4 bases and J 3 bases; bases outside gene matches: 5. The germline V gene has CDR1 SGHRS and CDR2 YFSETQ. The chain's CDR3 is CASSVTGGRTDTQYF. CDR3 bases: TGCGCCAGCAGCGTGACAGGGGGCCGGACAGATACGCAGTATTTT.

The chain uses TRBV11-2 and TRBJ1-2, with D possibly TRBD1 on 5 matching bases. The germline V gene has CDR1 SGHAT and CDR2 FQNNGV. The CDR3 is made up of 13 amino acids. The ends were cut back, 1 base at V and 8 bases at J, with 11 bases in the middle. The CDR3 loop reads CASSLAGTGGYTF. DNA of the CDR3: TGTGCCAGCAGCTTAGCTGGGACGGGAGGCTACACCTTC.

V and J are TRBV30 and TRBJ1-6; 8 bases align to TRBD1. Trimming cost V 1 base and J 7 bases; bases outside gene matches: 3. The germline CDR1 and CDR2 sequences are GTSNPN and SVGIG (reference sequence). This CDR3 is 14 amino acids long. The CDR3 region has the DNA TGTGCCTGGAGTGCGACAGGGGCGAATTCACCCCTCCACTTT. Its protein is CAWSATGANSPLHF.

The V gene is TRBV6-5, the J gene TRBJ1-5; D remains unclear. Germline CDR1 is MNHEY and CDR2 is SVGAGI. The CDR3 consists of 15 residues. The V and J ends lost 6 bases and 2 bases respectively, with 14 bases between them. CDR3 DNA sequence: TGTGCCAGCAGCACCCCGGCCCGCGGCAATCAGCCCCAGCATTTT. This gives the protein CASSTPARGNQPQHF.

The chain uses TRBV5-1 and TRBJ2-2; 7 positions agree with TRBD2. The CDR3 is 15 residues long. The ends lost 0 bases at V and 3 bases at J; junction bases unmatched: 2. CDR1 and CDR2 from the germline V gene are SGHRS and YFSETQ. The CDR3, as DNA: TGCGCCAGCAGCTTGGAGCGGGGAGACACCGGGGAGCTGTTTTTT. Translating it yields CASSLERGDTGELFF.

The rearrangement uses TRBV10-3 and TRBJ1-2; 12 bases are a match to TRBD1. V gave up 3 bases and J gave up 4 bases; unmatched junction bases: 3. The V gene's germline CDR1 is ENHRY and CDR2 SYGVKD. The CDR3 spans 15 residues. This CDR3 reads CAISEGTGGLYGYTF. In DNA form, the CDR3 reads TGTGCCATCAGTGAAGGGACAGGGGGCCTCTATGGCTACACCTTC.

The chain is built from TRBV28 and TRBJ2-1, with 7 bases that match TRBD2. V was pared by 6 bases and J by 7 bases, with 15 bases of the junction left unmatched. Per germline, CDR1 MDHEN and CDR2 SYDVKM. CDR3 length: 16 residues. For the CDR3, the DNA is TGTGCCAGCAGCAAAGGAGAGGGAGGGCCCCTTAATGAGCAGTTCTTC. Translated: CASSKGEGGPLNEQFF.

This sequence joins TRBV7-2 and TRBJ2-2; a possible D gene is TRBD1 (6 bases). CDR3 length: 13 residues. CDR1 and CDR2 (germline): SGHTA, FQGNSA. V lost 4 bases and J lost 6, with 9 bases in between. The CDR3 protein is CASSSQGPGELFF. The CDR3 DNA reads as TGTGCCAGCAGCTCCCAGGGGCCCGGGGAGCTGTTTTTT. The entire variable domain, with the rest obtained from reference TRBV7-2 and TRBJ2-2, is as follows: GAGVSQSPSNKVTEKGKDVELRCDPISGHTALYWYRQSLGQGLEFLIYFQGNSAPDKSGLPSDRFSAERTGGSVSTLTIQRTQQEDSAVYLCASSSQGPGELFFGEGSRLTVL.

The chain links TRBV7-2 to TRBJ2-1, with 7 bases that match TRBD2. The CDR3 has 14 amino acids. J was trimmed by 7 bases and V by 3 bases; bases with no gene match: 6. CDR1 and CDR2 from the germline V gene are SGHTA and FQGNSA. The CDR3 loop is CASSFGLVGNEQFF. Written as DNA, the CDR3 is TGTGCCAGCAGCTTCGGACTAGTGGGGAATGAGCAGTTCTTC.

The CDR3 sequence: CASSLAGETLHF. The DNA for the CDR3 is TGTGCCAGCAGCTTAGCAGGGGAGACCCTCCACTTT. This chain uses TRBV7-9 with TRBJ1-6; D possibly corresponds to TRBD1 (5 bases). V was pared by 0 bases and J by 14 bases, with 8 bases between. In germline, CDR1 is SEHNR, CDR2 FQNEAQ (reference sequence). The CDR3 is 12 amino acids.

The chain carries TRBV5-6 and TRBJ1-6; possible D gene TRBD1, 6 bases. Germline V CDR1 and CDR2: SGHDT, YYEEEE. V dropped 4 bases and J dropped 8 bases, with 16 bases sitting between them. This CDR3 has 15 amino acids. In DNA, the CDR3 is TGTGCCAGCAGCCCGAGGGGGGTCCAACATTCACCCCTCCACTTT. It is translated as CASSPRGVQHSPLHF.

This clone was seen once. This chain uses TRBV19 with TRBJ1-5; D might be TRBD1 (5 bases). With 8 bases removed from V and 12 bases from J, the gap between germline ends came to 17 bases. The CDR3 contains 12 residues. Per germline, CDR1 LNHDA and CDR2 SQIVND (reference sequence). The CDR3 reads CASAIPGADQHF. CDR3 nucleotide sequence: TGTGCCAGTGCGATTCCCGGGGCAGACCAGCATTTT.

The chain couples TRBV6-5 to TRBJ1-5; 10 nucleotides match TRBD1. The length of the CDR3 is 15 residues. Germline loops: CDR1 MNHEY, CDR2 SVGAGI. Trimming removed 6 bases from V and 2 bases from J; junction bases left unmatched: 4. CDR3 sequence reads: CASSTGTGGNQPQHF. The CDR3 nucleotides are TGTGCCAGCAGCACCGGGACAGGGGGCAATCAGCCCCAGCATTTT.

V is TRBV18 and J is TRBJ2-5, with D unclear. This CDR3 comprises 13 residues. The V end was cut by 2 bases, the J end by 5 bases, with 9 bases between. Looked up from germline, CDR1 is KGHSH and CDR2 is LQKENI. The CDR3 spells CASSPYGSETQYF. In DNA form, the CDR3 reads TGTGCCAGCTCACCATACGGGTCGGAGACCCAGTACTTC.

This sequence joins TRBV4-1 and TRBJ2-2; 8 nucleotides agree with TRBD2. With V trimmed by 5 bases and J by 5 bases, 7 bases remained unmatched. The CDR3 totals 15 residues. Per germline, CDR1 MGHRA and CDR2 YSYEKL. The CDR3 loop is CASSVGTRVTGELFF. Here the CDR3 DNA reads TGCGCCAGCAGCGTAGGGACTAGGGTTACCGGGGAGCTGTTTTTT.

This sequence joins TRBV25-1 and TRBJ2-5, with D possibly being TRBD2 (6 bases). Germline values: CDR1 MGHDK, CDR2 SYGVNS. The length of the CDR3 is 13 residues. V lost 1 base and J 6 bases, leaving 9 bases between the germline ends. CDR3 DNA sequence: TGTGCCAGCAGTGAATGGGAGGAAAAGACCCAGTACTTC. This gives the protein CASSEWEEKTQYF.

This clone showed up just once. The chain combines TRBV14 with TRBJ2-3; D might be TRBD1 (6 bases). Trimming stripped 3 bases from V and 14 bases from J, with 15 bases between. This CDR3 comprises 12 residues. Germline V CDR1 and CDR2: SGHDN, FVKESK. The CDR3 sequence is CASSHRTDIRYF. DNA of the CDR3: TGTGCCAGCAGCCATAGGACAGATATAAGGTATTTT.

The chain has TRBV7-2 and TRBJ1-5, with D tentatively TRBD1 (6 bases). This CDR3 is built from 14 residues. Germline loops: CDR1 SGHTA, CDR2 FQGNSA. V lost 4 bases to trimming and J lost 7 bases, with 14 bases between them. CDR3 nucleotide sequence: TGTGCCAGCAGCTCAGGGGAGTTCATCCAGCCCCAGCATTTT. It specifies CASSSGEFIQPQHF.

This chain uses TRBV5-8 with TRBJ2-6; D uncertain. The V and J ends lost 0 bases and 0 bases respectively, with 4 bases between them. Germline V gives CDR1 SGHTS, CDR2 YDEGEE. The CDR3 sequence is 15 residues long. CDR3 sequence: CASSLEGSGANVLTF. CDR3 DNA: TGTGCCAGCAGCTTGGAAGGCTCTGGGGCCAACGTCCTGACTTTC.

The CDR3 here is CASSSTITQPNTEAFF. Written as DNA, the CDR3 is TGTGCCAGCTCATCCACTATAACACAGCCGAACACTGAAGCTTTCTTT. V and J are TRBV18 and TRBJ1-1, with D unclear. From germline, CDR1 is KGHSH and CDR2 LQKENI. Trimming took off 5 bases at V and 1 base at J, with 17 bases between the two ends. The CDR3 is 16 residues long.